This TCR beta chain appears in the sequencing data of a study of blood T cell repertoires in COVID-19. Per the original methods: By means of reference gene primer amplification, nucleated cell counts were estimated. Measured with immunoSEQ multiplex PCR; TCRdb has only the in-frame clones, and not every one. The DNA was the basis for D and trimming; V, J and clone size are from that table. Among 25,000 to 30,000 clones listed, more than 80% were seen once. Germline-derived CDR1 and CDR2 are SGHTA and FQGNSA. V was cut by 4 bases and J by 1 base, with 12 bases left in between. The CDR3 spans 15 residues.

The sequenced sample consisted of peripheral blood. The chain is built from TRBV7-2 and TRBJ2-3; D is unresolved. This TCR was recovered from a human donor in a cohort sampled during active COVID-19. CDR3 residues: CASSSSRVGTDTQYF. The CDR3, as DNA: TGTGCCAGCAGCTCGTCCCGCGTGGGCACAGATACGCAGTATTTT.